Presented here are 21 T cell receptor beta chains from one specimen sequenced in a study of chemoradiotherapy in HPV16-positive cancers. Clones were read by immunoSEQ multiplex PCR, and TCRdb kept only the in-frame ones, dropping some. The sample has fewer than 40,000 clones, about four fifths seen once; the top ten hold 3.5% to 4%. Sequenced material: blood, taken from a patient who underwent chemoradiotherapy. These receptors were collected from a human donor with HPV-associated anogenital cancer.

This clone was recorded once. J is TRBJ1-1 and V is TRBV7-8; D gene ambiguous. The germline V gene encodes CDR1 SGHVS and CDR2 FQNEAQ. This CDR3 has 12 residues. V dropped 4 bases and J dropped 1 base, with 4 bases sitting between them. CDR3 amino acids: CASSWTNTEAFF. The CDR3 DNA follows: TGTGCCAGCAGCTGGACGAACACTGAAGCTTTCTTT. The whole variable domain, remainder taken from reference TRBV7-8 and TRBJ1-1, is GAGVSQSPRYKVAKRGQDVALRCDPISGHVSLFWYQQALGQGPEFLTYFQNEAQLDKSGLPSDRFFAERPEGSVSTLKIQRTQQEDSAVYLCASSWTNTEAFFGQGTRLTVV.

The chain is built from TRBV9 and TRBJ1-6; 7 bases line up with TRBD1. CDR1 is SGDLS, CDR2 YYNGEE, per germline. Trimming removed 3 bases from V and 3 bases from J; junction bases left unmatched: 6. This CDR3 has 16 amino acids. The CDR3 DNA is TGTGCCAGCAGCGGGACAGGCGCTCTCTATAATTCACCCCTCCACTTT. Amino acid sequence: CASSGTGALYNSPLHF.

The CDR3 nucleotides read TGCAGCGTTGGACTAGCTACAGATACGCAGTATTTT. Its translation is CSVGLATDTQYF. The chain employs TRBV29-1 and TRBJ2-3; 7 bases map to TRBD2. CDR1 and CDR2 (germline): SQVTM, ANQGSEA. V shed 4 bases and J 3 bases; nucleotides not matched to a gene: 1. The CDR3 has 12 residues.

The rearrangement links TRBV18 to TRBJ1-2; a possible D gene is TRBD1 (6 bases). V lost 3 bases and J 8 bases, leaving 13 bases between the germline ends. CDR1 and CDR2 (germline): KGHSH, LQKENI. The length of the CDR3 is 13 residues. The CDR3 DNA is TGTGCCAGCTCACCCGACAGGTTGGAGGGCTACACCTTC. Its translation is CASSPDRLEGYTF. Complete variable domain (other parts from reference TRBV18 and TRBJ1-2): NAGVMQNPRHLVRRRGQEARLRCSPMKGHSHVYWYRQLPEEGLKFMVYLQKENIIDESGMPKERFSAEFPKEGPSILRIQQVVRGDSAAYFCASSPDRLEGYTFGSGTRLTVV.

The rearrangement joins TRBV9 to TRBJ1-3, with a tentative D call TRBD1 (5 bases). Germline V gene sequence: CDR1 SGDLS, CDR2 YYNGEE. The CDR3 is made up of 17 amino acids. The ends were cut back, 0 bases at V and 0 bases at J, with 13 bases in the middle. CDR3 bases: TGTGCCAGCAGCGTAGGGCAGGGAGGCGACTCTGGAAACACCATATATTTT. Translated: CASSVGQGGDSGNTIYF. The variable domain in full, completed from reference TRBV9 and TRBJ1-3, reads DSGVTQTPKHLITATGQRVTLRCSPRSGDLSVYWYQQSLDQGLQFLIQYYNGEERAKGNILERFSAQQFPDLHSELNLSSLELGDSALYFCASSVGQGGDSGNTIYFGEGSWLTVV.

Here the CDR3 reads CASRGPGLAVNEQFF. CDR3 sequence (DNA): TGTGCCAGCAGGGGACCGGGACTAGCGGTAAATGAGCAGTTCTTC. The chain employs TRBV6-1 and TRBJ2-1, with 11 bases aligning to TRBD2. The V segment lost 6 bases and the J segment 7 bases; nucleotides outside the gene matches: 8. The CDR3 contains 15 residues. Germline CDR1 and CDR2: MNHNS and SASEGT.

CDR3 DNA: TGTGCCAGTAGTATCCCCGGGACTTTTCCCACTGAAGCTTTCTTT. It encodes CASSIPGTFPTEAFF. This sequence joins TRBV19 and TRBJ1-1; the D gene is possibly TRBD1 (5 bases). The CDR3 loop spans 15 amino acids. The germline V gene has CDR1 LNHDA and CDR2 SQIVND (reference sequence). V was shortened by 3 bases and J by 4 bases, with 15 bases between the two germline ends.

The chain carries TRBV5-6 and TRBJ2-5, with 10 bases matching TRBD2. With V trimmed by 0 bases and J by 4 bases, 6 bases remained unmatched. Germline-derived CDR1 and CDR2 are SGHDT and YYEEEE. The CDR3 extends over 16 amino acids. For the CDR3, the DNA is TGTGCCAGCAGCTTGGCAAGCGGGGGGGGTTCAGAGACCCAGTACTTC. Protein sequence: CASSLASGGGSETQYF.

The gene calls are TRBV5-1 and TRBJ2-7, with unresolved D. This CDR3 spans 14 amino acids. V shed 2 bases and J shed 2 bases, with 11 bases lying between them. Germline CDR1 is SGHRS and CDR2 is YFSETQ. Here the CDR3 DNA reads TGCGCCAGCAGCTTCTCAACACCGACCTACGAGCAGTACTTC. Protein product: CASSFSTPTYEQYF.

The V gene is TRBV2, the J gene TRBJ2-2, with TRBD1 matching 8 bases. V was clipped by 4 bases and J by 7 bases; unmatched bases: 2. CDR1 and CDR2 from the germline V gene are SNHLY and FYNNEI. This CDR3 comprises 13 residues. CDR3 region: CASSVGQGGELFF. CDR3 DNA sequence: TGTGCCAGCAGTGTTGGACAGGGCGGGGAGCTGTTTTTT.

The rearrangement joins TRBV29-1 to TRBJ1-2; no clear D. Trimming removed 4 bases from V and 0 bases from J, with 0 bases in between. CDR1 and CDR2 from the germline V gene are SQVTM and ANQGSEA. This CDR3 is 10 amino acids long. The CDR3 DNA reads TGCAGCGTTGCTAACTATGGCTACACCTTC. Its translation: CSVANYGYTF.

This clone was seen more than once but under ten times. The chain employs TRBV10-3 and TRBJ1-6; TRBD1 matches 10 bases. The CDR3 runs 13 residues. Trimming removed 8 bases from V and 6 bases from J; junction bases left unmatched: 1. CDR1 is ENHRY, CDR2 SYGVKD, per germline. The CDR3 nucleotides read TGTGCCATCGGGACAGGGGTTAATTCACCCCTCCACTTT. Its protein product is CAIGTGVNSPLHF.

For this clone: The junction shows a germline mismatch at one end, possibly a read error. The V call is TRBV7-9, the J call TRBJ1-3, with a weak D call TRBD1 (6 bases). From germline, CDR1 is SEHNR and CDR2 FQNEAQ (reference sequence). The CDR3 has 15 amino acids. The CDR3 is CASSEQTGFRGPRDF. CDR3 DNA sequence: TGTGCCAGCAGCGAGCAAACAGGGTTTAGGGGTCCGAGAGATTTT.

The V gene is TRBV7-6, the J gene TRBJ2-1; possibly TRBD2 for D (5 bases). The CDR3 runs to 20 residues. The V gene's germline CDR1 is SGHVS and CDR2 FNYEAQ. The germline V and J ends were trimmed by 4 bases and 6 bases, with 31 bases remaining between them. CDR3 coding DNA: TGTGCCAGCAGCTCCGGGGTGGGAAGCGGTATGGCTAGCTCCCTCAATGAGCAGTTCTTC. The encoded protein is CASSSGVGSGMASSLNEQFF.

This sequence joins TRBV5-1 and TRBJ2-2, with 8 bases matching TRBD2. Germline V CDR1 and CDR2: SGHRS, YFSETQ. The CDR3 extends over 16 amino acids. Unmatched junction bases numbered 8, after V lost 4 bases and J lost 3 bases. The CDR3 nucleotides are TGCGCCAGCAGCACCGAAGCGGGGGCCCACACCGGGGAGCTGTTTTTT. It yields the protein CASSTEAGAHTGELFF.

This chain links TRBV30 with TRBJ2-3; possibly TRBD2 for D (7 bases). Per the germline V gene, CDR1 is GTSNPN and CDR2 is SVGIG (reference sequence). The CDR3 extends over 16 amino acids. Trimming stripped 4 bases from V and 4 bases from J, with 21 bases between. The CDR3 coding sequence is TGTGCCTGGAAAGGGGAGTGGGGGGGCCGGGCAGATACGCAGTATTTT. Protein: CAWKGEWGGRADTQYF.

The gene calls are TRBV5-6 and TRBJ2-3, with D unresolved. The V end was cut by 5 bases, the J end by 6 bases, with 22 bases between. Germline V lookup: CDR1 SGHDT, CDR2 YYEEEE. This CDR3 spans 16 amino acids. The DNA of the CDR3 is TGTGCCAGCAGGACCTCCCGGAGATCCCTTGAGGATACGCAGTATTTT. Amino acid sequence: CASRTSRRSLEDTQYF. Using reference TRBV5-6 and TRBJ2-3 for the parts outside the CDR3, the full variable domain is DAGVTQSPTHLIKTRGQQVTLRCSPKSGHDTVSWYQQALGQGPQFIFQYYEEEERQRGNFPDRFSGHQFPNYSSELNVNALLLGDSALYLCASRTSRRSLEDTQYFGPGTRLTVL.

This clone was detected only a few times. This chain uses TRBV6-5 with TRBJ2-7; the match to TRBD2 covers 8 bases. This CDR3 is 13 amino acids long. Germline values: CDR1 MNHEY, CDR2 SVGAGI. The ends lost 6 bases at V and 2 bases at J; junction bases unmatched: 3. The chain's CDR3 is CASRAGAPYEQYF. The CDR3 nucleotides are TGTGCCAGCAGAGCGGGGGCCCCCTACGAGCAGTACTTC.

The rearrangement links TRBV7-8 to TRBJ1-1; D may be TRBD1 (6 bases). This CDR3 comprises 13 residues. Germline loops: CDR1 SGHVS, CDR2 FQNEAQ. Deletions cut 10 bases from V and 1 base from J, with 13 bases between. The CDR3 DNA reads as TGTGCCATCACAGGACAGCAGAACACTGAAGCTTTCTTT. It codes for CAITGQQNTEAFF.

This clone showed up just a few times. The rearrangement joins TRBV5-4 to TRBJ1-2; TRBD1 agrees at 10 bases. The CDR3 is 16 residues long. CDR1 is SGHNT, CDR2 YYREEE, per germline (reference sequence). J lost 5 bases, V lost 2 bases, and 9 bases had no gene match. This CDR3 reads CASSFGTGEPSYGYTF. CDR3 nucleotides: TGTGCCAGCAGCTTCGGGACAGGGGAACCTTCTTATGGCTACACCTTC.

The V gene is TRBV9, the J gene TRBJ2-3; D remains ambiguous. This CDR3 spans 14 amino acids. Between the trimmed V and J ends, which lost 4 bases and 1 base, there was a span of 10 bases. Germline V lookup: CDR1 SGDLS, CDR2 YYNGEE. CDR3 region: CASSRDPGTDTQYF. Written as DNA, the CDR3 is TGTGCCAGCAGCAGGGATCCGGGCACAGATACGCAGTATTTT.